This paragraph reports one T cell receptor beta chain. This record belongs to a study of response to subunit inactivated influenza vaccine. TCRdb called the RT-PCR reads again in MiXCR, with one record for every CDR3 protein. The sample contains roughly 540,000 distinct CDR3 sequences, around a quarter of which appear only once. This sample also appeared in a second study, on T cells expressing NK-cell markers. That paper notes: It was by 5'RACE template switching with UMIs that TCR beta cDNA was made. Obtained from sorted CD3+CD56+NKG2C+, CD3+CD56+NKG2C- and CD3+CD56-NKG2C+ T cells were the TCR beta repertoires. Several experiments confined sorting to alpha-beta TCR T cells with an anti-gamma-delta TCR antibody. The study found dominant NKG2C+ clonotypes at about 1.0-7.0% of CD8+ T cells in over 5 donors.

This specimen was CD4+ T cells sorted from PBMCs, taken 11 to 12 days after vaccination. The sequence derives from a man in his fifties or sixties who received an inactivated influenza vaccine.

CDR3 sequence (DNA): TGTGCCAGCAGCCGTGGGACAATTACTGAAGCTTTCTTT. Protein product: CASSRGTITEAFF. This chain joins TRBV7-2 and TRBJ1-1; a weak D match, TRBD1 (6 bases). The CDR3 has 13 residues. Germline V CDR1 and CDR2: SGHTA, FQGNSA. V was trimmed by 5 bases and J by 5 bases, leaving 12 bases between them.